These 14 T cell receptor beta chains came from one sample sequenced in a study of blood T cell repertoires in COVID-19. Profiling relied on immunoSEQ multiplex PCR, and the TCRdb table lists in-frame clones only, not all of them. The data show some 300,000 clones, 90% seen once. Input material: peripheral blood. These receptors originate from a woman between 35 and 50 years old with COVID-19, enrolled during active disease.

The rearrangement links TRBV7-2 to TRBJ1-2; no firm D call. The CDR3 is made up of 17 amino acids. CDR1 is SGHTA, CDR2 FQGNSA, per germline. V was shortened by 0 bases and J by 1 base, with 15 bases between the two germline ends. CDR3 DNA sequence: TGTGCCAGCAGCTTAGCAACTTGGGCAGCTGTTAACTATGGCTACACCTTC. Its translation is CASSLATWAAVNYGYTF.

In its sample, this clone was seen a few times. For the CDR3, the DNA is TGTGCCAGCAGCTCCTGGGAGGGTCGGGAGCAGTACTTC. It codes for CASSSWEGREQYF. This sequence joins TRBV5-4 and TRBJ2-7; 7 bases fit TRBD2. With V trimmed by 3 bases and J by 7 bases, 7 bases remained unmatched. The CDR3 has 13 residues. The germline gives CDR1 SGHNT, CDR2 YYREEE (reference sequence).

The gene calls are TRBV7-9 and TRBJ2-7; the D is unclear. The ends were cut back, 1 base at V and 0 bases at J, with 13 bases in the middle. CDR3 length: 16 residues. Germline loops: CDR1 SEHNR, CDR2 FQNEAQ (reference sequence). The DNA for the CDR3 is TGTGCCAGCAGCTTAGGCCCGGGTGGCAGCTCCTACGAGCAGTACTTC. Its protein product is CASSLGPGGSSYEQYF.

V is TRBV28 and J is TRBJ1-1, with D perhaps matching TRBD1 (6 bases). CDR3 size: 14 residues. Germline-derived CDR1 and CDR2 are MDHEN and SYDVKM. Between the trimmed V and J ends, which lost 2 bases and 1 base, there was a span of 8 bases. The CDR3 region has the DNA TGTGCCAGCAGTTTAGGGACACCGAACACTGAAGCTTTCTTT. It is translated as CASSLGTPNTEAFF.

This chain connects TRBV10-3 to TRBJ1-1, with 8 bases matching TRBD1. Unmatched junction bases numbered 5, after V lost 10 bases and J lost 1 base. The germline V gene has CDR1 ENHRY and CDR2 SYGVKD. The length of the CDR3 is 13 residues. CDR3 sequence: CATIGQGNTEAFF. The CDR3 DNA reads TGTGCCACCATCGGACAGGGGAACACTGAAGCTTTCTTT.

V is TRBV5-4 and J is TRBJ1-1; 7 bases line up with TRBD1. The germline V gene encodes CDR1 SGHNT and CDR2 YYREEE (reference sequence). The CDR3 covers 14 residues. The V segment lost 4 bases and the J segment 6 bases; nucleotides outside the gene matches: 9. CDR3: CASSRKGAHSEAFF. The CDR3 region has the DNA TGTGCCAGCAGCCGTAAGGGGGCGCACTCTGAAGCTTTCTTT.

This chain uses TRBV6-7 with TRBJ1-1; tentative D call: TRBD1 (5 bases). TRBV6-7 carries the ORF label, with uncertain function. The germline V and J ends were trimmed by 5 bases and 8 bases, with 12 bases remaining between them. The CDR3 consists of 12 residues. The DNA of the CDR3 is TGTGCCAGCAGTGGAGGGGTTTTAGAAGCTTTCTTT. This translates into CASSGGVLEAFF.

The chain employs TRBV9 and TRBJ2-1, with 13 bases that match TRBD2. Germline trimming cut 4 bases from V and 4 bases from J; bases unmatched to any gene: 8. This CDR3 region has 17 residues. CDR1 and CDR2 from the germline V gene are SGDLS and YYNGEE. CDR3 DNA: TGTGCCAGCAGCTCCCGACAGGGACTAGCGGGGTACAATGAGCAGTTCTTC. Translating gives CASSSRQGLAGYNEQFF.

This rearrangement joins TRBV18 to TRBJ1-2; 8 nucleotides line up with TRBD1. CDR3 length: 14 amino acids. CDR1 KGHSH and CDR2 LQKENI come from the germline V gene. V gave up 4 bases and J gave up 7 bases; unmatched junction bases: 8. The CDR3 DNA reads as TGTGCCAGCTCACAGGACAGGGAGGACCCTGGCTACACCTTC. This gives the protein CASSQDREDPGYTF.

This clone came up a few times. The chain couples TRBV2 to TRBJ1-5; a weak D match, TRBD1 (6 bases). This CDR3 has 15 residues. Germline V CDR1 and CDR2: SNHLY, FYNNEI. Trimming left V 5 bases short and J 5 bases short, with 16 bases between. CDR3: CASSYETGLDQPQHF. As DNA, the CDR3 is TGTGCCAGCAGTTATGAGACAGGTCTCGATCAGCCCCAGCATTTT.

The chain recombines TRBV6-2 or TRBV6-3 with TRBJ1-1, with 7 bases aligning to TRBD1. CDR1 and CDR2 (germline): MNHEY, SVGEGT. The V segment lost 6 bases and the J segment 5 bases; nucleotides outside the gene matches: 12. This CDR3 comprises 15 residues. CDR3 sequence reads: CASSSQDRVGTEAFF. DNA for the CDR3: TGTGCCAGCAGCTCCCAAGACAGGGTCGGGACTGAAGCTTTCTTT.

The genes are TRBV4-3 and TRBJ1-6; 7 bases are a match to TRBD1. CDR1 LGHNA and CDR2 YSLEER come from the germline V gene. Trimming removed 2 bases from V and 7 bases from J; junction bases left unmatched: 8. The CDR3 has 16 residues. CDR3 residues: CASSQKTGRGNSPLHF. For the CDR3, the DNA is TGCGCCAGCAGCCAAAAGACAGGGCGGGGAAATTCACCCCTCCACTTT.

This rearrangement joins TRBV13 to TRBJ1-1, with D hard to call. V shed 4 bases and J shed 3 bases, with 15 bases lying between them. CDR1 is PRHDT, CDR2 FYEKMQ, per germline (reference sequence). The CDR3 totals 15 residues. The CDR3 region has the DNA TGTGCCAGCAGCTCCGGTTTCGGGATAGACACTGAAGCTTTCTTT. The encoded protein is CASSSGFGIDTEAFF.

This clone was seen a single time. J is TRBJ2-3 and V is TRBV6-6, with 7 bases aligning to TRBD1. CDR3 length: 15 residues. J lost 0 bases, V lost 7 bases, and 7 bases had no gene match. Germline values: CDR1 MNHNY, CDR2 SVGAGI (reference sequence). The CDR3 DNA reads as TGTGCCAGCAAAATTAGGGGGCCAAGCACAGATACGCAGTATTTT. Its protein is CASKIRGPSTDTQYF.